This note documents a single TCR beta chain sequence. Original handling: Counts of nucleated cells, estimated from reference gene primer amplification, were obtained. Generated by immunoSEQ multiplex PCR, the TCRdb table keeps only in-frame clones and is missing some. V, J and clone size are taken as reported in that table, and D and trimming were inferred from the DNA itself. The sample carries about 200,000 clones, about four fifths recorded once. The sample is drawn from a study of blood T cell repertoires in COVID-19. As for the study in general: PBMCs, B-cell-depleted T cells, or T cells were the source of the cDNA or gDNA that made up the material.

The CDR3 is 15 amino acids. CDR1 and CDR2 from the germline V gene are LGHNT and FRNRAP. The J segment lost 8 bases and the V segment lost 2 bases, leaving 10 bases of the junction unmatched. Sequencing input: peripheral blood. This receptor was identified in a woman between 50 and 59 years old with active or convalescent COVID-19. The chain has TRBV12-5 and TRBJ1-2; 8 nucleotides align to TRBD1. CDR3 sequence (DNA): TGTGCTAGTGGTTTGCGTCGACAGGGGCTGGCCGGCTACACCTTC. Protein sequence: CASGLRRQGLAGYTF.